These T cell receptor beta chains were read from a single sample in a study of response to subunit inactivated influenza vaccine. Each CDR3 protein gets one entry after TCRdb re-called the RT-PCR reads with MiXCR. Among 600,000 to 700,000 distinct CDR3 sequences listed, 12% to 15% were seen once. The sample here was PBMCs from blood, taken approximately 15 days before vaccination. These receptors were taken from a man in his fifties who received an inactivated influenza vaccine. The CDR3 runs from the conserved cysteine through the conserved F or W. D genes are given only for firm matches. A row's size may be missing; if present it is once, few, many or a size class.

d_gene,abundance,j_gene,v_gene,CDR3aa,CDR3nt
-,few,TRBJ2-1,TRBV7-2,CASSLAAVSYNEQFF,TGTGCCAGCAGCTTAGCTGCGGTCTCCTACAATGAGCAGTTCTTC
TRBD1,-,TRBJ2-1,TRBV20-1,CSARPNRQGVKNEQFF,TGCAGTGCTAGGCCCAACCGACAGGGGGTGAAGAATGAGCAGTTCTTC
TRBD1,-,TRBJ2-5,TRBV20-1,CSARAEQGAGETQYF,TGCAGTGCTAGAGCTGAACAGGGGGCGGGAGAGACCCAGTACTTC
TRBD1,few,TRBJ2-6,TRBV11-1,CASRYASGTGGSPGANVLTF,TGTGCCAGCAGATACGCCTCCGGGACAGGGGGCTCCCCTGGGGCCAACGTCCTGACTTTC
-,few,TRBJ2-5,TRBV5-1,CASRSRDIGLQTQYF,TGCGCCAGCAGATCCCGGGACATAGGCTTACAGACCCAGTACTTC
-,few,TRBJ2-1,TRBV7-9,CASSLVLGGRDEQFF,TGTGCCAGCAGCTTAGTTCTAGGTGGTCGAGATGAGCAGTTCTTC
-,few,TRBJ1-5,TRBV12-3/TRBV12-4,CASSQGSGQPQHF,TGTGCCAGCAGTCAGGGGTCTGGGCAGCCCCAGCATTTT
-,-,TRBJ2-4,TRBV9,CASSVEGGAKNIQYF,TGTGCCAGCAGCGTCGAGGGGGGAGCCAAAAACATTCAGTACTTC
-,few,TRBJ2-7,TRBV7-2,CASSQFGPYEQYF,TGTGCCAGCAGCCAATTCGGCCCCTACGAGCAGTACTTC
-,-,TRBJ2-1,TRBV7-2,CASSILRSNEQFF,TGTGCCAGCTCCATCTTACGTTCCAATGAGCAGTTCTTC
TRBD1,few,TRBJ2-1,TRBV7-9,CASSLVIVTGAHNEQFF,TGTGCCAGCAGCTTAGTGATCGTTACAGGGGCCCACAATGAGCAGTTCTTC
TRBD1,few,TRBJ2-7,TRBV15,CATSRWTGVDEQYF,TGTGCCACCAGCAGATGGACAGGGGTTGACGAGCAGTACTTC
TRBD2,-,TRBJ2-7,TRBV6-1,CASRLMGTSAYEQYF,TGTGCCAGCAGATTGATGGGGACTAGCGCCTACGAGCAGTACTTC
-,many,TRBJ1-4,TRBV6-5,CASSSLGGREKLFF,TGTGCCAGCAGTTCGTTGGGGGGAAGGGAAAAACTGTTTTTT
TRBD1,few,TRBJ2-3,TRBV2,CASSEAAGGRTDTQYF,TGTGCCAGCAGTGAAGCGGCAGGGGGTCGGACAGATACGCAGTATTTT
TRBD1,few,TRBJ1-2,TRBV12-3/TRBV12-4,CASSFYRTGNYGYTF,TGTGCCAGCAGTTTCTACCGGACAGGGAACTATGGCTACACCTTC
-,many,TRBJ2-4,TRBV4-3,CASSSRDGKNIQYF,TGCGCCAGCAGCTCCCGGGACGGGAAAAACATTCAGTACTTC
TRBD2,many,TRBJ2-7,TRBV5-1,CASSKSSGPSSYEQYF,TGCGCCAGCAGCAAGTCTAGCGGGCCGAGCTCCTACGAGCAGTACTTC
-,few,TRBJ2-3,TRBV5-1,CASSHSGAQSTDTQYF,TGCGCCAGCAGTCACTCGGGGGCCCAATCCACAGATACGCAGTATTTT
-,few,TRBJ2-1,TRBV7-2,CASSRPRNEQFF,TGTGCCAGCAGCCGGCCTAGGAATGAGCAGTTCTTC
-,few,TRBJ2-5,TRBV7-2,CASSFFFQETQYF,TGTGCCAGCAGCTTTTTCTTTCAAGAGACCCAGTACTTC
-,few,TRBJ2-7,TRBV4-3,CASSQGFAYEQYF,TGCGCCAGCAGCCAAGGATTTGCCTACGAGCAGTACTTC
-,few,TRBJ1-6,TRBV2,CASSDSRGNSPLHF,TGTGCCAGCAGTGATAGCCGGGGGAATTCACCCCTCCACTTT
-,-,TRBJ2-1,TRBV27,CASSEGRGRQFF,TGTGCCAGCAGCGAGGGACGGGGGAGGCAGTTCTTC
-,-,TRBJ2-5,TRBV4-2,CASSQASWETQYF,TGTGCCAGCAGCCAGGCCTCCTGGGAGACCCAGTACTTC
-,few,TRBJ2-4,TRBV4-3,CASSQVLTGTGNNIQYF,TGCGCCAGCAGCCAAGTCCTGACGGGAACGGGAAATAACATTCAGTACTTC
-,-,TRBJ2-3,TRBV20-1,CSARRRTHPDTQYF,TGCAGTGCTAGGAGACGGACTCACCCAGATACGCAGTATTTT
TRBD2,-,TRBJ2-3,TRBV7-2,CASSPLVAGGKDTQYF,TGTGCCAGCAGCCCCCTGGTAGCGGGGGGGAAAGATACGCAGTATTTT
-,-,TRBJ1-1,TRBV4-3,CASSPIGGQNTEAFF,TGCGCCAGCAGCCCGATTGGGGGACAGAACACTGAAGCTTTCTTT
TRBD1,few,TRBJ2-7,TRBV6-5,CASSYGTGGSSYEQYF,TGTGCCAGCAGTTACGGTACAGGGGGAAGCTCCTACGAGCAGTACTTC
-,-,TRBJ2-2,TRBV2,CASSERYGGELFF,TGTGCCAGCAGTGAACGCTACGGCGGGGAGCTGTTTTTT
-,few,TRBJ2-2,TRBV7-7,CASSLRASGELFF,TGTGCCAGCAGCTTAAGGGCGTCCGGGGAGCTGTTTTTT
TRBD1,few,TRBJ1-4,TRBV10-3,CAISDTGASRREKLFF,TGTGCCATCAGTGATACAGGGGCCTCCCGGCGGGAAAAACTGTTTTTT
TRBD2,few,TRBJ2-3,TRBV20-1,CSARNLAGYTDTQYF,TGCAGTGCTAGAAACCTAGCGGGATACACAGATACGCAGTATTTT
-,-,TRBJ2-5,TRBV20-1,CSARVQQETQYF,TGCAGTGCTAGAGTTCAGCAAGAGACCCAGTACTTC
TRBD2,many,TRBJ2-1,TRBV7-9,CASSFDGGFNEQFF,TGTGCCAGCAGCTTTGACGGGGGGTTCAATGAGCAGTTCTTC
TRBD2,-,TRBJ2-5,TRBV7-8,CASSLGSGTFRKETQYF,TGTGCCAGCAGCTTGGGTAGCGGGACCTTCCGGAAAGAGACCCAGTACTTC
-,few,TRBJ1-5,TRBV12-3/TRBV12-4,CASSFSGAGNQPQHF,TGTGCCAGCAGTTTTTCGGGGGCAGGCAATCAGCCCCAGCATTTT
-,-,TRBJ2-1,TRBV20-1,CSARDRTGWNEQSF,TGCAGTGCTAGAGATAGAACGGGGTGGAATGAGCAGTCCTTC
-,once,TRBJ2-7,TRBV29-1,CSVESRDASYEQYF,TGCAGCGTTGAAAGCAGGGACGCATCCTACGAGCAGTACTTC
TRBD2,-,TRBJ2-1,TRBV7-8,CASSPGAGGGIYNEQFF,TGTGCCAGCAGCCCCGGGGCAGGCGGGGGGATTTACAATGAGCAGTTCTTC
TRBD2,many,TRBJ2-2,TRBV28,CASSILGLAANTGELFF,TGTGCCAGCAGTATTCTGGGACTAGCGGCGAACACCGGGGAGCTGTTTTTT
TRBD1,-,TRBJ1-2,TRBV20-1,CSAAGQIYGYTF,TGCAGTGCGGCGGGACAGATCTATGGCTACACCTTC
TRBD1,-,TRBJ1-2,TRBV7-9,CASSRRQGPSNYGYTF,TGTGCCAGCAGCCGACGACAGGGGCCATCTAACTATGGCTACACCTTC
-,-,TRBJ2-1,TRBV6-1,CASSVQSGFSLRQFF,TGTGCCAGCAGCGTCCAATCCGGGTTCTCCCTCCGGCAGTTCTTC
-,-,TRBJ1-6,TRBV2,CASSVQAANSPLHF,TGTGCCAGCAGTGTTCAGGCGGCGAATTCACCCCTCCACTTT
-,few,TRBJ1-2,TRBV20-1,CSATREGSGAYGYTF,TGCAGTGCTACCCGAGAGGGATCCGGCGCCTATGGCTACACCTTC
-,-,TRBJ1-5,TRBV4-2,CASSPRAATATSSNQPQHF,TGTGCCAGCAGCCCCCGCGCGGCGACCGCCACGTCTAGCAATCAGCCCCAGCATTTT
TRBD1,few,TRBJ2-7,TRBV5-5,CASTTGGGYEQYF,TGTGCCAGCACCACAGGGGGCGGCTACGAGCAGTACTTC
TRBD1,few,TRBJ2-3,TRBV18,CASSQGGDSQYF,TGTGCCAGCTCACAAGGGGGCGATTCGCAGTATTTT
-,-,TRBJ1-1,TRBV4-1,CASSQKVNTEAFF,TGCGCCAGCAGCCAAAAGGTGAACACTGAAGCTTTCTTT